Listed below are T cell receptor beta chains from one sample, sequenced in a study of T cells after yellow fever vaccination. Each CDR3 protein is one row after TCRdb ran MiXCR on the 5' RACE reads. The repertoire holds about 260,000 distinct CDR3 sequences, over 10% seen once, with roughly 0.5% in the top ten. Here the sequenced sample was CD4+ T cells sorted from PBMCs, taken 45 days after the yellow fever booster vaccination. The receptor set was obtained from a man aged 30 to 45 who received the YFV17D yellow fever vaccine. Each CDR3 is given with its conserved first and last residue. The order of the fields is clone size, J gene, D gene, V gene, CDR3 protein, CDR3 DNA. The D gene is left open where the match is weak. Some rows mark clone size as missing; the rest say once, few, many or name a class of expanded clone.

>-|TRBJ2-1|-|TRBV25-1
CASTRTTGEQFF
TGTGCCAGCACTAGGACCACGGGTGAGCAGTTCTTC
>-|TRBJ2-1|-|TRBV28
CASRSHWNEQFF
TGTGCCAGCAGATCACATTGGAATGAGCAGTTCTTC
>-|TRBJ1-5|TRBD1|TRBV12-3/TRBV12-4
CASNTGEGIQPQHF
TGTGCCAGCAACACAGGGGAGGGCATACAGCCCCAGCATTTT
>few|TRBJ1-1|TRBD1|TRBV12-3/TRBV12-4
CAISRTGKNTEAFF
TGTGCCATCTCCCGGACAGGGAAGAACACTGAAGCTTTCTTT
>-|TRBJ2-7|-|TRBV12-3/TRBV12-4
CASSFAEAGEQYF
TGTGCCAGCAGTTTTGCAGAGGCGGGAGAGCAGTACTTC
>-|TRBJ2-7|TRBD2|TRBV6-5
CASSYTASGLYEQYF
TGTGCCAGCAGTTATACGGCTAGCGGGCTCTACGAGCAGTACTTC
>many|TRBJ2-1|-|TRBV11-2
CASSSGVEQFF
TGTGCCAGCAGCTCGGGAGTTGAGCAGTTCTTC
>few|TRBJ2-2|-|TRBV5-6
CASSLSDRLTGELFF
TGTGCCAGCAGCTTATCGGACAGACTAACCGGGGAGCTGTTTTTT
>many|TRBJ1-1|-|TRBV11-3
CASSLGGMNTEAFF
TGTGCCAGCAGCTTAGGTGGGATGAACACTGAAGCTTTCTTT
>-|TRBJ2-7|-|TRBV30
CAWSRQWSYEQYF
TGTGCCTGGAGTCGACAGTGGTCCTACGAGCAGTACTTC